This T cell receptor beta chain was sequenced in a study of OX40 agonist ivuxolimab in advanced cancers. The table came from immunoSEQ multiplex PCR; TCRdb's copy has only in-frame clones and leaves some out. The sample lists approximately 62,000 clones; 70% to 90% were seen once. Patients were ineligible given autoimmune disease history or systemic immunosuppression. V lost 5 bases, J lost 5 bases, and 24 bases lay in between. This CDR3 has 17 residues. Germline CDR1 LNHNV, CDR2 YYDKDF (reference sequence). This chain connects TRBV15 to TRBJ2-5; tentative D call: TRBD2 (5 bases). The sequence derives from an adult with an advanced solid tumor such as melanoma, head and neck, liver or kidney cancer. Source: CD4+ or CD8+ T cells sorted from blood, taken in a trial of the OX40 agonist ivuxolimab. The CDR3 DNA sequence: TGTGCCACCAGCGGTATGGGCGAGGGAGTGCCCGGCGAGACCCAGTACTTC. Amino acids: CATSGMGEGVPGETQYF. The whole variable domain, filled in from reference TRBV15 and TRBJ2-5, reads DAMVIQNPRYQVTQFGKPVTLSCSQTLNHNVMYWYQQKSSQAPKLLFHYYDKDFNNEADTPDNFQSRRPNTSFCFLDIRSPGLGDTAMYLCATSGMGEGVPGETQYFGPGTRLLVL.